This T cell receptor (beta chain) is from a study of shared clonotypes between healthy human individuals (dated by TCRdb to about 2020). Study-wide context: A few men and a couple of women, aged 18 to 49 years, made up the cohort. To increase sequencing depth and limit assay-specific biases, TCR repertoire library preparation and sequencing were carried out by different laboratories using diverse techniques. The study deeply sequenced blood TCR repertoires of five healthy adults to estimate repertoire size and the extent of clonotype sharing between individuals. Per donor, three plates each were used for CD4 naive and CD4 memory, two for CD8 naive, and one for CD8 memory. Between about 0.8 and 9.5 billion PBMCs per donor were obtained by leukapheresis.

Measured from the cysteine to the phenylalanine, the CDR3 is 18 residues long. Only CDR3 DNA is held: 54 bases, read in frame from base 1. In the germline V gene, CDR1 corresponds to SGHVS and CDR2 to FNYEAQ. After removal of 5 bases from V and 0 bases from J, the junction retains 8 bases not matched to a gene. Using the deep immunoSEQ assay, multiplex PCR amplified TCR CDR3 regions from genomic DNA. For each cell subset, the extracted genomic DNA was distributed evenly across all wells of several immunoSEQ 96-well plates, and each plate served as one replicate. For sorted subsets, approximately 190 ng of genomic DNA, equivalent to roughly 30,000 T cell genomes, went into each replicate PCR. Purified libraries were measured with a Qubit 3.0 fluorometer, size-checked on a Bioanalyzer 2100, and measured again with the KAPA Library Quantification kit. Each immunoSEQ 96-well plate was sequenced on its own single-read 150-cycle Illumina NextSeq 550 flow cell. Per the authors' processing: Because the immunoSEQ output included only junctional sequences and no quality scores, the filtering could not be the same as the filtering used for full-length reads. Sequences were annotated with PyIR, a Python wrapper for IgBLAST v1.9, using IMGT germline references to assign V/J genes and CDR3. Reads were removed for weak V/J assignments (E-value above 1e-6), missing CDR3, stop codons, out-of-frame junctions, or ambiguous translated residues. A V3J clonotype was defined by an identical inferred V gene, J gene, and CDR3 amino acid sequence. The percentage overlap between two repertoires was calculated by dividing the number of shared unique clonotypes by the size of the smaller repertoire. Richness of each repertoire was evaluated using RTK rarefaction, the Chao1 estimator, and Recon v2.1 estimates of unobserved clonotypes. OLGA was used to compute generation probabilities for all TCRbeta clonotypes that the gDNA method yielded from a few donors. TCRdb took this table from immuneACCESS and kept in-frame rearrangements with V and J called. Such tables lack part of the clones; where checked against another copy, unresolved V genes explain under half of the gap, and the rest is unexplained. That table supplies the V and J calls and clone size; D and trimming were determined from the DNA. This sample holds about 1.1 million clones; about 80% were observed only once. 0.89% of the sample lies in the top ten.

On the study overall, not on this receptor specifically: Because the study included a small number of donors, the genetic and exposure-history diversity represented was limited. Sampling was limited to blood, and TCR repertoires in tissue likely differ from TCR repertoires in blood. Compared with non-shared clonotypes, the clonotypes found in all four sorted-subset donors had higher generation probabilities. When several donors were compared, the shared fraction of clonotypes was 5% to 6.5% for naive CD4, about 4% for naive CD8, more than 2% for memory CD4, and less than 0.45% for memory CD8. Naive subsets generally had larger estimated clonotype richness than memory subsets did. Pairwise subsampling led to the expectation that sequencing depth would affect the degree of clonotype sharing among donors. Incomplete sequencing was indicated by rarefaction of sorted-subset datasets, despite the large sequencing depth.

A note on this clone: There is no known antigen for this receptor. No clone much larger than this one lies a single base away; base qualities are absent.

The donors were healthy, HIV-negative adults with no recently reported acute infections or vaccinations. Only Caucasian adults living in Nashville, Tennessee, USA were represented among the donors. CD4+ T cells were enriched by magnetic negative selection; naive cells were then positively selected on CD45RA, and the negative fraction formed the memory subset. Blood was collected by leukapheresis, and PBMCs were isolated by Ficoll-Histopaque density gradient centrifugation and then cryopreserved in liquid nitrogen vapor phase. Purity and quantity of every magnetically sorted T cell population were checked by analytical flow cytometry. From each sorted fraction, genomic DNA was isolated and quantified by UV absorbance on a Nanodrop 2000c.

Input material: memory CD4+ T cells from PBMCs. The sample's cell subset or site label is to be understood as: CD45RA-negative fraction. The rearrangement combines TRBV7-6 with TRBJ2-3; 13 junctional bases match TRBD2. The origin of this receptor is a man aged 18 to 30 in good health. Some clones in this sample may be carry-over from other donors' samples. The CDR3 amino acid sequence is: CASSGTSGAATSTDTQYF. In nucleotide form, the sequence is TGTGCCAGCAGCGGGACTAGCGGGGCAGCCACTAGCACAGATACGCAGTATTTT. With the rest looked up from the reference TRBV7-6 and TRBJ2-3 genes rather than sequenced, the full variable domain is GAGVSQSPRYKVTKRGQDVALRCDPISGHVSLYWYRQALGQGPEFLTYFNYEAQQDKSGLPNDRFSAERPEGSISTLTIQRTEQRDSAMYRCASSGTSGAATSTDTQYFGPGTRLTVL.